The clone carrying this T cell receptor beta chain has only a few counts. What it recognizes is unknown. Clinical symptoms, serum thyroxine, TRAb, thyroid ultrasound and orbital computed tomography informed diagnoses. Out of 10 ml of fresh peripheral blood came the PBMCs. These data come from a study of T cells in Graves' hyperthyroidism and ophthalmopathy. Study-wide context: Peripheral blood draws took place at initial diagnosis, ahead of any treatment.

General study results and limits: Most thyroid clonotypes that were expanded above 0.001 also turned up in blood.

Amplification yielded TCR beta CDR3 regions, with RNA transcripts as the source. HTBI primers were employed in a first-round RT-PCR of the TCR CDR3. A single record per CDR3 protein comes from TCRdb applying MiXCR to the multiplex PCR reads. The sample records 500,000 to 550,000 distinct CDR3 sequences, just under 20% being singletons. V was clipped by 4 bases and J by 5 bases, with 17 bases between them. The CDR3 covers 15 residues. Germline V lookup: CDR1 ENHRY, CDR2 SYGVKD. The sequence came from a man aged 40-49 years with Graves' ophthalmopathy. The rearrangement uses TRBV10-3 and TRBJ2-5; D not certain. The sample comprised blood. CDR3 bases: TGTGCCATCAGTGGGTCTTCGGAAGCACGGGAGACCCAGTACTTC. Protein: CAISGSSEARETQYF.